The clone carrying this T cell receptor (beta chain) was seen more than once but under ten times. The antigen is undetermined. This specimen belongs to a study of T cell repertoires in cytomegalovirus infection. Study-wide context: Recently identified HLA-C-restricted CMV epitopes and well-studied HLA-B-restricted CMV epitopes were used by the study. Public TCR beta signatures were indicative of both CMV infection and a matching HLA type.

Using its own MiXCR run on the reads, TCRdb lists one record per CDR3 protein. The sample consists of tens of thousands of distinct CDR3 sequences, 20% of them appearing once. Study-wide points: The ex vivo response was dominated by HLA-C-restricted CMV-specific TCR beta clonotypes. Public TCR beta family frequency separated CMV-and-HLA carriers, including in an independent cohort.

The material was CD8+ T cells from cultured PBMCs, obtained from culture after CMV antigen stimulation. The TCR comes from a human donor in good health (CMV status not recorded). Some clones in this sample may be carry-over from other donors' samples.

CDR3 loop: CASSESGTVRTQYF. The CDR3 coding sequence is TGCGCCAGCAGTGAGTCAGGGACAGTAAGGACCCAGTACTTC. V and J are TRBV10-2 and TRBJ2-5; 7 bases fit TRBD1. This CDR3 has 14 amino acids. Unmatched junction bases numbered 5, after V lost 0 bases and J lost 7 bases. Germline-derived CDR1 and CDR2 are WSHSY and SAAADI.